Following are 26 T cell receptor beta chains from one sample sequenced in a study of molecular identifiers for immune sequencing clone quantification. MiXCR, run by TCRdb on the PCR reads, gives a single entry per CDR3 protein. This table holds about 100,000 distinct CDR3 sequences, under 40% found once. The sequenced sample consisted of naive CD8+ T cells from blood, with Jurkat cell RNA spiked in. The subset is: FACS-sorted CD8+CD4-CCR7+CD45RA+ naive T cells. The receptors here all came from a human donor in good health. Some libraries in this study had Jurkat cell RNA spiked in.

This clonotype was counted a few times. This sequence joins TRBV9 and TRBJ1-1; D might be TRBD1 (6 bases). The V end was cut by 0 bases, the J end by 8 bases, with 11 bases between. Germline assignment: CDR1 SGDLS and CDR2 YYNGEE. This CDR3 comprises 13 residues. CDR3 loop: CASSVVAGDEAFF. For the CDR3, the DNA is TGTGCCAGCAGCGTAGTAGCAGGGGACGAAGCTTTCTTT.

The sample holds many counts of this clonotype. The V call is TRBV6-2 or TRBV6-3, the J call TRBJ2-4, with a tentative D call TRBD2 (6 bases). The V and J ends lost 8 bases and 5 bases respectively, with 16 bases between them. CDR1 is MNHEY, CDR2 SVGEGT, per germline. The CDR3 has 14 amino acids. The CDR3 DNA is TGTGCCAGCGGGGGGATGCTAGAGGAAAACATTCAGTACTTC. Translated: CASGGMLEENIQYF.

This chain connects TRBV28 to TRBJ2-7, with no clear D. The V gene lost 6 bases and the J gene lost 2 bases, with 20 bases spanning the gap. Looked up from germline, CDR1 is MDHEN and CDR2 is SYDVKM. This CDR3 is 16 amino acids long. In DNA form, the CDR3 reads TGTGCCAGCAGCACTCTTGGAGACGCACACACCTACGAGCAGTACTTC. It codes for CASSTLGDAHTYEQYF.

Details on this clonotype: This likely comes from a read error, as the CDR3 has no conserved phenylalanine or tryptophan at its end. J is TRBJ2-7 and V is TRBV5-1, with 9 nucleotides matching TRBD2. J lost 2 bases, V lost 0 bases, and 0 bases had no gene match. The CDR3 is 14 amino acids. Germline CDR1 and CDR2: SGHRS and YFSETQ. DNA of the CDR3: TGCGCCAGCAGCTTGGTAGCGGGAGCCTACGAGCAGTACATC. Protein: CASSLVAGAYEQYI.

In this sample, this clonotype turned up a few times. V usage is TRBV20-1 and J usage is TRBJ2-5; TRBD1 matches at 7 bases. The length of the CDR3 is 14 residues. The V gene's germline CDR1 is DFQATT and CDR2 SNEGSKA (reference sequence). V lost 3 bases, J lost 4 bases, and 8 bases stayed unmatched. CDR3 residues: CSASLGTEVETQYF. Written as DNA, the CDR3 is TGCAGTGCTAGTTTGGGGACAGAGGTAGAGACCCAGTACTTC.

The chain has TRBV27 and TRBJ2-7, with 14 bases matching TRBD2. CDR1 is MNHEY, CDR2 SMNVEV, per germline (reference sequence). The junction had 8 bases not matched to a gene; V was cut back by 3 bases and J by 4 bases. The CDR3 is 17 amino acids. The CDR3 is CASSLGLAGEGRYEQYF. The CDR3 region has the DNA TGTGCCAGCAGTTTGGGACTAGCGGGAGAGGGGCGGTACGAGCAGTACTTC.

This chain connects TRBV21-1 to TRBJ2-3; TRBD1, the D gene given by the table, was not confirmed from the DNA. TRBV21-1 represents a pseudogene. The CDR3 extends over 16 amino acids. CDR3 DNA sequence: TGTGCCAGCAGCAAACGGGACAGGGGTAGGATAGATACGCAGTATTTT. Amino acids: CASSKRDRGRIDTQYF.

Regarding this clonotype: A clone one base away is much larger, so this may be a read error. The chain employs TRBV10-2 and TRBJ2-3; D call uncertain. The V end was cut by 10 bases, the J end by 0 bases, with 17 bases between. CDR1 is WSHSY and CDR2 is SAAADI in the germline V gene. The CDR3 extends over 15 amino acids. The CDR3 nucleotides read TGCGCCACCCTAGGTGGGCGCTCTAGCACAGATACGCAGTATTTT. This sequence encodes CATLGGRSSTDTQYF.

This clonotype was detected only a few times. The J gene is TRBJ2-7, the V gene TRBV19, with TRBD1 matching over 7 bases. In germline, CDR1 is LNHDA, CDR2 SQIVND (reference sequence). V trimming: 6 bases; J trimming: 2 bases; junction bases outside the gene matches: 10. This CDR3 has 15 residues. The CDR3 is CASSDVVTGPYEQYF. CDR3 DNA: TGTGCCAGTAGCGACGTCGTGACAGGGCCCTACGAGCAGTACTTC.

By proportion, this clonotype is medium-sized (0.01 to 0.1%). The chain employs TRBV6-2 or TRBV6-3 and TRBJ1-1, with 7 nucleotides matching TRBD1. This CDR3 comprises 14 residues. Germline V lookup: CDR1 MNHEY, CDR2 SVGEGT. The V segment lost 5 bases and the J segment 1 base; nucleotides outside the gene matches: 4. CDR3 bases: TGTGCCAGCAGTCCAGGGGGAGCGAACACTGAAGCTTTCTTT. Its protein is CASSPGGANTEAFF.

The chain combines TRBV10-3 with TRBJ2-7; 11 nucleotides align to TRBD1. The V gene's germline CDR1 is ENHRY and CDR2 SYGVKD. The CDR3 loop spans 14 amino acids. V lost 6 bases and J lost 6; bases outside the gene matches: 7. The CDR3 loop is CAIRESGQGGEQYF. The CDR3 nucleotides are TGTGCCATCAGGGAATCGGGACAGGGGGGCGAGCAGTACTTC.

The chain carries TRBV19 and TRBJ2-7, with 12 bases matching TRBD2. V lost 6 bases, J lost 3 bases, and 3 bases stayed unmatched. The V gene's germline CDR1 is LNHDA and CDR2 SQIVND (reference sequence). This CDR3 has 14 residues. For the CDR3, the DNA is TGTGCCAGTAGACGGACTAGCGGGAACTACGAGCAGTACTTC. This sequence encodes CASRRTSGNYEQYF.

The V gene is TRBV5-1, the J gene TRBJ2-6; D is undetermined. V lost 2 bases and J lost 1, with 4 bases in between. Per germline, CDR1 SGHRS and CDR2 YFSETQ. This CDR3 contains 14 residues. The CDR3 bases are TGCGCCAGCAGCTTTCTTTCTGGGGCCAACGTCCTGACTTTC. This sequence encodes CASSFLSGANVLTF.

Notes on this clonotype: This could be a read error, since a much larger clone is one nucleotide away. The chain joins TRBV5-1 to TRBJ2-7; 7 bases map to TRBD1. Germline V gene lookup returns CDR1 SGHRS and CDR2 YFSETQ. Germline trimming cut 2 bases from V and 5 bases from J; bases unmatched to any gene: 7. This CDR3 is built from 14 residues. The CDR3 sequence is CASSFRDSPDEQYF. For the CDR3, the DNA is TGCGCCAGCAGCTTCCGGGACAGTCCCGACGAGCAGTACTTC.

The chain employs TRBV4-3 and TRBJ1-5, with no clear D. CDR1 LGHNA and CDR2 YSLEER come from the germline V gene. Trimming removed 4 bases from V and 12 bases from J, with 19 bases in between. The CDR3 is made up of 14 amino acids. As DNA, the CDR3 is TGCGCCAGCAGCCGAGACTGGACCTGGGGTCTCCAGCATTTT. Its translation is CASSRDWTWGLQHF.

The chain has TRBV4-1 and TRBJ2-7, with 10 bases that match TRBD1. V trimming: 3 bases; J trimming: 6 bases; junction bases outside the gene matches: 5. Germline CDR1 MGHRA, CDR2 YSYEKL. This CDR3 is 14 amino acids long. The DNA of the CDR3 is TGCGCCAGCAGCCAGGGGACAGGGGACAGCGAGCAGTACTTC. Its protein product is CASSQGTGDSEQYF.

In the case of this clonotype: A read error may be the cause here, since a much bigger clone is one base away. The chain links TRBV7-2 to TRBJ1-5; D possibly corresponds to TRBD1 (5 bases). The CDR3 is 16 amino acids. Trimming cost V 1 base and J 4 bases, with 14 bases left between them. Germline-derived CDR1 and CDR2 are SGHTA and FQGNSA. DNA of the CDR3: TGTGCCAGCAGCTTAGTCCCAACAGGAGGGAATCAGCCCCAGCATTTT. It yields the protein CASSLVPTGGNQPQHF.

As DNA, the CDR3 is TGTGCCAGCAGTTATGGGGGTGGGGGGCGCGAGCAGTACTTC. As protein: CASSYGGGGREQYF. The chain recombines TRBV6-5 with TRBJ2-7, with D perhaps being TRBD1 or TRBD2 (6 bases each). Germline values: CDR1 MNHEY, CDR2 SVGAGI. V lost 3 bases and J lost 6, with 15 bases in between. The CDR3 has 14 residues.

This clonotype was counted between two and nine times. The chain has TRBV9 and TRBJ2-7, with 12 bases identical to TRBD2. This CDR3 has 15 amino acids. From germline, CDR1 is SGDLS and CDR2 YYNGEE. V lost 4 bases, J lost 3 bases, and 5 bases stayed unmatched. In DNA form, the CDR3 reads TGTGCCAGCAGCCCATGGGGACTAGCGGGCTACGAGCAGTACTTC. Its protein product is CASSPWGLAGYEQYF.

This clonotype was counted between two and nine times. V gene TRBV24-1 combines with J gene TRBJ2-1, with TRBD1 as a possible D gene (5 bases). This CDR3 comprises 13 residues. The germline V gene has CDR1 KGHDR and CDR2 SFDVKD. V lost 9 bases and J lost 1, with 9 bases in between. The CDR3 protein is CATSPGSYNEQFF. DNA for the CDR3: TGTGCCACCTCTCCAGGGTCCTACAATGAGCAGTTCTTC.

As concerns this clonotype: Since a much larger clone is just one base distant, this may be a read error. The chain couples TRBV6-5 to TRBJ2-7, with TRBD1 as a possible D gene (5 bases). The CDR3 runs to 17 residues. Deletions cut 4 bases from V and 2 bases from J, with 21 bases between. CDR1 is MNHEY, CDR2 SVGAGI, per germline. The CDR3 is CASSSIGVRQQAYEQYF. The CDR3 DNA sequence: TGTGCCAGCAGTTCCATTGGGGTGAGACAACAGGCCTACGAGCAGTACTTC.

This clonotype was detected ten times or more. V and J are TRBV5-4 and TRBJ2-7; D remains ambiguous. The CDR3 totals 13 residues. Deletions cut 7 bases from V and 3 bases from J, with 14 bases between. Per germline, CDR1 SGHNT and CDR2 YYREEE (reference sequence). The CDR3 is CASSQRQHYEQYF. The CDR3 region has the DNA TGTGCCAGCTCCCAGCGACAACACTACGAGCAGTACTTC.

Concerning this clonotype: Just one base apart from a much larger clone, this may be a read error. The chain joins TRBV28 to TRBJ1-5, with a possible D match to TRBD1 (5 bases). CDR3 size: 15 residues. The ends were cut back, 7 bases at V and 2 bases at J, with 15 bases in the middle. Germline lookup yields CDR1 MDHEN and CDR2 SYDVKM. CDR3 residues: CASTTGGICNQPQHF. The CDR3 DNA reads TGTGCCAGCACCACAGGAGGGATTTGCAATCAGCCCCAGCATTTT.

This clonotype was seen repeatedly, ten times or more. The CDR3, as DNA: TGTGCCAGCAGCTTGACGGGCTACGAGCAGTACTTC. Encoded protein: CASSLTGYEQYF. The chain couples TRBV5-6 to TRBJ2-7, with unresolved D. The CDR3 totals 12 residues. Germline CDR1 reads SGHDT; CDR2 reads YYEEEE. Trimming removed 1 base at V and 3 bases at J, with 5 bases between.

This clonotype has a count of ten or more. CDR3 in amino acids: CASSYSWAGDTQYF. CDR3 nucleotides: TGTGCCAGCAGTTACTCTTGGGCAGGAGATACGCAGTATTTT. The genes are TRBV6-5 and TRBJ2-3; D ambiguous. The CDR3 has 14 residues. Germline V gene lookup returns CDR1 MNHEY and CDR2 SVGAGI. The V end lost 0 bases, the J end lost 5 bases, and 9 bases lay between the germline ends.

In the case of this clonotype: A read error may be the cause here, since a much bigger clone is one base away. For the CDR3, the DNA is TGTGCCAGCAGTAACGGACTAGTACATAGCGCAGATACGCAGTATTTT. This translates into CASSNGLVHSADTQYF. The V call is TRBV6-5, the J call TRBJ2-3, with TRBD2 matching 7 bases. CDR3 length equals 16 residues. J was trimmed by 4 bases and V by 5 bases; bases with no gene match: 12. Germline CDR1 MNHEY, CDR2 SVGAGI.